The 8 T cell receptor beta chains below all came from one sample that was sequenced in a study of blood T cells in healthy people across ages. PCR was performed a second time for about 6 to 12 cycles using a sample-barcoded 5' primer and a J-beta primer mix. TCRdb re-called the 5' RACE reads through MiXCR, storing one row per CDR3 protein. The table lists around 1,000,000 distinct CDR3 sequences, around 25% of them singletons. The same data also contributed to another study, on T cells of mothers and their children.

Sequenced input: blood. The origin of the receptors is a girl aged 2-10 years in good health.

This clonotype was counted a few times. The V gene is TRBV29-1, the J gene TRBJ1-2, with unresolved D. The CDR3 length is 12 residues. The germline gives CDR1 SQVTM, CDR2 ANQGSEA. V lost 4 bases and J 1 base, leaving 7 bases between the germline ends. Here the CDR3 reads CSVASVNYGYTF. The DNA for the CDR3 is TGCAGCGTTGCCAGCGTTAACTATGGCTACACCTTC.

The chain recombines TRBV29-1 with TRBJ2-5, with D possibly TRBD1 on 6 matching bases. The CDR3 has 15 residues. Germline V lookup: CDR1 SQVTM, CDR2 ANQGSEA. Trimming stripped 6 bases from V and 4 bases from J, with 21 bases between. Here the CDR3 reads CSVHGEMGAGETQYF. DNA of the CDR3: TGCAGCGTCCACGGTGAGATGGGGGCAGGAGAGACCCAGTACTTC.

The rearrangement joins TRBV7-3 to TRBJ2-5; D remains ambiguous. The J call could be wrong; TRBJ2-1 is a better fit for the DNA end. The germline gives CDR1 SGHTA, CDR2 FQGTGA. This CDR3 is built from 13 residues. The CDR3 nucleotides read TGTGCCAGCAGCTTATACCACACCAATGAGCAGTTCTTC. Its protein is CASSLYHTNEQFF.

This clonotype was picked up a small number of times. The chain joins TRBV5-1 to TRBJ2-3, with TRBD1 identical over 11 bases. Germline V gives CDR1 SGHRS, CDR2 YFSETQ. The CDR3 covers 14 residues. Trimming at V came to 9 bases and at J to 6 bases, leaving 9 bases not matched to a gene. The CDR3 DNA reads TGCGCCATCTATGGACAGGGGGCAATGGATACGCAGTATTTT. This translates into CAIYGQGAMDTQYF.

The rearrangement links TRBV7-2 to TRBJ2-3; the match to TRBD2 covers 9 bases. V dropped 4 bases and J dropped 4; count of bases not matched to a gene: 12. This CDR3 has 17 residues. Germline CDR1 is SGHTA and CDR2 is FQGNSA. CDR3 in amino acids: CASSYIPGASGADTQYF. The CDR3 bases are TGTGCCAGCAGCTATATCCCTGGGGCTAGCGGGGCAGATACGCAGTATTTT. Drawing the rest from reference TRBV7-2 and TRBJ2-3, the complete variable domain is GAGVSQSPSNKVTEKGKDVELRCDPISGHTALYWYRQSLGQGLEFLIYFQGNSAPDKSGLPSDRFSAERTGGSVSTLTIQRTQQEDSAVYLCASSYIPGASGADTQYFGPGTRLTVL.

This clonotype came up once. Here the CDR3 DNA reads TGTGCCATTTTTCGGGGAAGCTCCTACAATGAGCAGTTCTTC. It yields the protein CAIFRGSSYNEQFF. The genes are TRBV2 and TRBJ2-1, with TRBD2 as a possible D gene (5 bases). The V end lost 10 bases, the J end lost 0 bases, and 13 bases lay between the germline ends. The V gene's germline CDR1 is SNHLY and CDR2 FYNNEI. The CDR3 totals 14 residues.

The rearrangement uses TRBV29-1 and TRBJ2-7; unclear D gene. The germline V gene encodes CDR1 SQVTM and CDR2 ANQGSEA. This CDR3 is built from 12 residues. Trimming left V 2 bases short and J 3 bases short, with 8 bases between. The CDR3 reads CSVEFGNYEQYF. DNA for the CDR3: TGCAGCGTTGAATTTGGGAACTACGAGCAGTACTTC.

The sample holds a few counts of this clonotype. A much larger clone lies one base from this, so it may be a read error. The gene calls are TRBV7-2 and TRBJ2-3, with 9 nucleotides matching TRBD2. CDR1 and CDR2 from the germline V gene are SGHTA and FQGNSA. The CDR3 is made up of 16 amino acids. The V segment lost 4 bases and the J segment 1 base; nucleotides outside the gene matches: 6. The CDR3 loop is CASSYTSGLGTDTQYF. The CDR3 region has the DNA TGTGCCAGCAGCTATACTAGCGGGTTAGGCACAGATACGCAGTATTTT.